This T cell receptor beta chain emerged from a study of blood T cell repertoires in COVID-19. Turning to the study itself: Both acute and convalescent COVID-19 samples were obtained from the United States, Italy and Spain.

Per the original data handling: Counts of nucleated cells, estimated from reference gene primer amplification, were obtained. The protocol was immunoSEQ multiplex PCR, while the TCRdb copy is restricted to in-frame clones and leaves out a portion. The DNA was the basis for D and trimming; V, J and clone size are from that table. This table has some 200,000 clones, 70% to 85% appearing once. With V trimmed by 5 bases and J by 5 bases, 6 bases remained unmatched. The CDR3 length is 13 residues. CDR1 and CDR2 from the germline V gene are LGHDT and YNNKEL (reference sequence). This clone has more than one count but fewer than ten.

The rearrangement uses TRBV3-1 (or the pseudogene TRBV3-2) and TRBJ2-7; 7 nucleotides align to TRBD1. The clonotype comes from a middle-aged woman who had recovered from COVID-19. The sequencing input was peripheral blood. CDR3 DNA sequence: TGTGCCAGCAGCTCTGACAGGGTGGACGAGCAGTACTTC. Its translation: CASSSDRVDEQYF.